This TCR beta chain is from a study of blood T cell repertoires in COVID-19. Turning to the study itself: PBMCs, B-cell-depleted T cells, or T cells were the source of the cDNA or gDNA that made up the material.

The J segment lost 9 bases and the V segment lost 8 bases, leaving 17 bases of the junction unmatched. The CDR3 sequence is 14 residues long. The germline V gene encodes CDR1 SGHRS and CDR2 YFSETQ. Sequenced by immunoSEQ multiplex PCR; TCRdb stores in-frame clones only, minus some. The sample comprises around 300,000 clones, roughly 89% of which are singletons, and about 1.7% rests with the top ten. The sample comprised PBMCs or T cells enriched from blood (not recorded which). The chain has TRBV5-1 and TRBJ2-7, with 7 bases aligning to TRBD2. The receptor's source is a woman in her thirties or forties who had recovered from COVID-19. CDR3 region: CASPFRSGGGVQYF. In DNA, the CDR3 is TGCGCCAGTCCCTTTAGATCGGGGGGAGGGGTGCAGTACTTC.